The 8 T cell receptor beta chains in this list originate from one sample, sequenced in a study of PD-L1 blockade in urothelial cancer. Time point described: pretreatment peripheral blood. TCRdb keeps only in-frame clones here, not all; method: immunoSEQ multiplex PCR. The sample records fewer than 75,000 clones, roughly 88% being singletons. The sequencing used PBMCs, collected around atezolizumab (anti-PD-L1) treatment. The receptors originated from a man between 65 and 80 years old with urothelial cancer.

The V gene is TRBV28, the J gene TRBJ2-7, with TRBD1 matching over 8 bases. The length of the CDR3 is 14 residues. V trimming: 11 bases; J trimming: 2 bases; junction bases outside the gene matches: 11. The germline V gene encodes CDR1 MDHEN and CDR2 SYDVKM. The CDR3 loop is CALGPPGGAYEQYF. Written as DNA, the CDR3 is TGTGCCCTAGGCCCACCAGGGGGCGCCTACGAGCAGTACTTC. The whole variable domain, filled in from reference TRBV28 and TRBJ2-7, reads DVKVTQSSRYLVKRTGEKVFLECVQDMDHENMFWYRQDPGLGLRLIYFSYDVKMKEKGDIPEGYSVSREKKERFSLILESASTNQTSMYLCALGPPGGAYEQYFGPGTRLTVT.

The genes are TRBV7-3 and TRBJ2-7; 11 nucleotides align to TRBD1. In germline, CDR1 is SGHTA, CDR2 FQGTGA. The CDR3 sequence is 13 residues long. Unmatched junction bases numbered 3, after V lost 5 bases and J lost 6 bases. In nucleotides, the CDR3 is TGTGCCAGCAGCCCCGGGACAGGGGGCGAGCAGTACTTC. Amino acid sequence: CASSPGTGGEQYF.

The chain recombines TRBV19 with TRBJ2-1; perhaps TRBD2 as D (6 bases). V lost 10 bases to trimming and J lost 4 bases, with 20 bases between them. From germline, CDR1 is LNHDA and CDR2 SQIVND (reference sequence). This CDR3 comprises 15 residues. The CDR3 reads CATRRYSGPYNEQFF. CDR3 sequence (DNA): TGTGCCACGAGACGGTATAGCGGACCGTACAATGAGCAGTTCTTC.

V is TRBV30 and J is TRBJ1-2; D unresolved. Germline V gives CDR1 GTSNPN, CDR2 SVGIG (reference sequence). Trimming shortened V by 3 bases and J by 2 bases, and 4 bases separated the two germline ends. The CDR3 sequence is 11 residues long. The CDR3 sequence is CAWSQNYGYTF. CDR3 DNA sequence: TGTGCCTGGAGCCAGAACTATGGCTACACCTTC.

The chain joins TRBV7-8 to TRBJ2-7; the D gene is possibly TRBD2 (6 bases). Trimming removed 3 bases at V and 1 base at J, with 7 bases between. The CDR3 contains 13 residues. CDR1 is SGHVS and CDR2 is FQNEAQ in the germline V gene. This CDR3 is CASSFGGSYEQYF. The CDR3 DNA reads TGTGCCAGCAGCTTCGGGGGTTCCTACGAGCAGTACTTC.

V is TRBV9 and J is TRBJ2-1, with 8 bases that match TRBD2. This CDR3 region has 16 residues. Trimming cost V 6 bases and J 5 bases; bases outside gene matches: 13. CDR1 is SGDLS, CDR2 YYNGEE, per germline. The CDR3 region is CASTPRREGLNNEQFF. The CDR3 nucleotides read TGTGCCAGCACCCCTCGACGGGAGGGCCTGAACAATGAGCAGTTCTTC.

This chain joins TRBV6-1 and TRBJ1-2; D uncertain. The V end was cut by 1 base, the J end by 4 bases, with 13 bases between. The CDR3 sequence is 15 residues long. Germline CDR1 and CDR2: MNHNS and SASEGT. As DNA, the CDR3 is TGTGCCAGCAGTGAAGTGCCGCAGGCCCGCTATGGCTACACCTTC. This gives the protein CASSEVPQARYGYTF.

The chain joins TRBV9 to TRBJ1-1; 8 bases are shared with TRBD1. CDR1 and CDR2 from the germline V gene are SGDLS and YYNGEE. This CDR3 is 15 amino acids long. V lost 0 bases, J lost 8 bases, and 9 bases stayed unmatched. In DNA, the CDR3 is TGTGCCAGCAGCGTAGCCGACAGGGGACTGACAGAAGCTTTCTTT. Translating gives CASSVADRGLTEAFF.